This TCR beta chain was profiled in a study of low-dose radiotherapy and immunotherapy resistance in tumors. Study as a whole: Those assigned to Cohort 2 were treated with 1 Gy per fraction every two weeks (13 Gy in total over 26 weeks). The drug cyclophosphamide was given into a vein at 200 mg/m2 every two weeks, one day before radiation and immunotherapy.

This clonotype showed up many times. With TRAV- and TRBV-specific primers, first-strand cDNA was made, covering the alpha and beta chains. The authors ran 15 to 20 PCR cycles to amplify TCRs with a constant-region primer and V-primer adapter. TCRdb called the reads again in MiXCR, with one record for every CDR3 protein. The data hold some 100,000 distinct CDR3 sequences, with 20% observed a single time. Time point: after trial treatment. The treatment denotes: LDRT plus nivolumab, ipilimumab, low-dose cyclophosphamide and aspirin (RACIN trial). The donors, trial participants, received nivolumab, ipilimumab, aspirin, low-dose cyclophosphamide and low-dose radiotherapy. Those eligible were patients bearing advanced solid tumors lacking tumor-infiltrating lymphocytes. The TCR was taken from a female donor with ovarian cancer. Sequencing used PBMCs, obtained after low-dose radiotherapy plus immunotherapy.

The CDR3 DNA is TGCAGTGCTCCCGAGTTGGGGAGCGCGAAAGAGACCCAGTACTTC. This gives the protein CSAPELGSAKETQYF. This chain links TRBV20-1 with TRBJ2-5; D might be TRBD2 (5 bases). V lost 5 bases and J 3 bases, leaving 19 bases between the germline ends. Germline assignment: CDR1 DFQATT and CDR2 SNEGSKA (reference sequence). This CDR3 spans 15 amino acids.